The clone carrying this TCR beta chain came up many times. As yet, its antigen is unknown. The sample comes from a study of CD8 T cells in ankylosing spondylitis. V gave up 1 base and J gave up 5 bases; unmatched junction bases: 4. This CDR3 is 13 amino acids long. Germline CDR1 reads DFQATT; CDR2 reads SNEGSKA (reference sequence). The authors made TCR beta libraries by quantitative 5'-RACE with molecular barcodes. Each CDR3 protein is one row after TCRdb ran MiXCR on the 5' RACE reads. Of about 460,000 distinct CDR3 sequences in the sample, about 5.7% were seen once. Study-wide results and caveats: Clones linked to disease were reported to show significant enrichment in matched ankylosing spondylitis synovial fluid. Several of the motif variants were reported before in synovial fluid and blood from reactive arthritis. A motif of seven or eight highly homologous TCR beta variants was seen as apparently characteristic of ankylosing spondylitis blood.

This receptor was identified in a male donor with ankylosing spondylitis. The specimen sequenced was blood, either unsorted or a sorted T cell fraction (not recorded which). The V gene is TRBV20-1, the J gene TRBJ2-5, with 7 bases fitting TRBD2. The CDR3 spells CSARAGGSETQYF. CDR3 in DNA: TGCAGTGCTAGAGCGGGGGGAAGCGAGACCCAGTACTTC.